This T cell receptor beta chain was sequenced for a study of blood T cell repertoires in COVID-19. This clone has more than one count but fewer than ten. V shed 4 bases, J shed 7 bases, and the junction held 18 bases outside the gene matches. From germline, CDR1 is SGHDN and CDR2 FVKESK. This CDR3 has 19 amino acids. Measured with immunoSEQ multiplex PCR; TCRdb has only the in-frame clones, and not every one. The sample yields 30,000 to 40,000 clones, about 80% seen once. The clonotype comes from a woman aged 70-85 years with acute or convalescent COVID-19. The rearrangement uses TRBV14 and TRBJ1-6; 8 bases fit TRBD1. The sequenced sample was peripheral blood. The CDR3 bases are TGTGCCAGCAGCCGAGGAGGAAGGTGGGGTGGGACAGGAAATTCACCCCTCCACTTT. It translates to CASSRGGRWGGTGNSPLHF. The full variable domain, completed using reference TRBV14 and TRBJ1-6, is EAGVTQFPSHSVIEKGQTVTLRCDPISGHDNLYWYRRVMGKEIKFLLHFVKESKQDESGMPNNRFLAERTGGTYSTLKVQPAELEDSGVYFCASSRGGRWGGTGNSPLHFGNGTRLTVT.